The 18 T cell receptor beta chains below all came from one sample that was sequenced in a study of Graves' ophthalmopathy and Graves' hyperthyroidism. TCR beta CDR3 regions were amplified from RNA transcripts. RT-PCR with HTBI primers came first, then second-round multiplex PCR. TCRdb passed the multiplex PCR reads through MiXCR, listing each CDR3 protein once. The sample comprises 650,000 to 800,000 distinct CDR3 sequences, roughly two fifths of which are singletons, and 3% to 3.5% rests with the top ten. The source material was peripheral blood. These receptors originate from an adult man with Graves' ophthalmopathy.

The J gene is TRBJ2-2, the V gene TRBV10-3; TRBD2 aligns across 8 bases. This CDR3 comprises 15 residues. The germline V gene encodes CDR1 ENHRY and CDR2 SYGVKD. The V segment lost 10 bases and the J segment 1 base; nucleotides outside the gene matches: 8. DNA for the CDR3: TGTGCCAGCAGCACCGCGGGGGGGAACACCGGGGAGCTGTTTTTT. Protein: CASSTAGGNTGELFF.

In its sample, this clonotype was seen many times. The chain carries TRBV11-2 and TRBJ2-2, with D possibly matching TRBD2 (6 bases). V was clipped by 5 bases and J by 10 bases, with 11 bases between them. Germline CDR1 reads SGHAT; CDR2 reads FQNNGV. The CDR3 covers 12 residues. In nucleotides, the CDR3 is TGTGCCAGCAGCCCGACTAGGGTGGAGCTGTTTTTT. Translated, it gives CASSPTRVELFF. Drawing the rest from reference TRBV11-2 and TRBJ2-2, the complete variable domain is EAGVAQSPRYKIIEKRQSVAFWCNPISGHATLYWYQQILGQGPKLLIQFQNNGVVDDSQLPKDRFSAERLKGVDSTLKIQPAKLEDSAVYLCASSPTRVELFFGEGSRLTVL.

This clonotype was seen a few times. The chain combines TRBV5-8 with TRBJ2-5, with 15 positions matching TRBD2. Per the germline V gene, CDR1 is SGHTS and CDR2 is YDEGEE. The trim removed 4 bases at V and 5 bases at J, leaving 6 bases unmatched. This CDR3 has 16 amino acids. The CDR3 here is CASSQGLAGGGETQYF. The CDR3 DNA follows: TGTGCCAGCAGCCAGGGACTAGCGGGAGGAGGGGAGACCCAGTACTTC. The full variable domain, rest sourced from reference TRBV5-8 and TRBJ2-5, is EAGVTQSPTHLIKTRGQQATLRCSPISGHTSVYWYQQALGLGLQFLLWYDEGEERNRGNFPPRFSGRQFPNYSSELNVNALELEDSALYLCASSQGLAGGGETQYFGPGTRLLVL.

CDR3 nucleotides: TGTGCCAGCAGCGTCAGCCCCCCAGTCAGCACCGGGGAGCTGTTTTTT. This codes for CASSVSPPVSTGELFF. V and J are TRBV9 and TRBJ2-2; D unresolved. The V and J ends lost 2 bases and 4 bases respectively, with 15 bases between them. CDR3 length: 16 amino acids. Per germline, CDR1 SGDLS and CDR2 YYNGEE.

On this clonotype: It is likely a read error, because the conserved phenylalanine at the end of the CDR3 is missing. No DNA is shown, since the ends of the CDR3 on it are uncertain; the CDR3 is the one TCRdb lists. This CDR3 is CSASRGLAGGN. V gene TRBV20-1 combines with J gene TRBJ1-3. Germline lookup yields CDR1 DFQATT and CDR2 SNEGSKA (reference sequence). The CDR3 sequence runs 11 residues, both termini included.

The chain employs TRBV7-9 and TRBJ2-5; perhaps TRBD1 as D (6 bases). The CDR3 extends over 16 amino acids. V was trimmed by 5 bases and J by 2 bases, leaving 18 bases between them. In germline, CDR1 is SEHNR, CDR2 FQNEAQ (reference sequence). The CDR3 DNA reads TGTGCCAGCAGCGCCCCTCGGGGCAGGGGACAAGAGACCCAGTACTTC. Translating gives CASSAPRGRGQETQYF.

This clonotype was recorded at least ten times. This rearrangement joins TRBV9 to TRBJ2-5; D is ambiguous. The germline V gene has CDR1 SGDLS and CDR2 YYNGEE. The CDR3 runs to 13 residues. V lost 3 bases and J 5 bases, leaving 11 bases between the germline ends. The DNA for the CDR3 is TGTGCCAGCAGCGGATCGGACGGGGAGACCCAGTACTTC. Its protein is CASSGSDGETQYF.

In the case of this clonotype: A read error may be the cause here, since a much bigger clone is one base away. The V gene is TRBV12-3 or TRBV12-4, the J gene TRBJ2-5; 7 bases align to TRBD1. V lost 3 bases and J lost 0; bases outside the gene matches: 1. The CDR3 is 14 residues long. The CDR3 DNA reads TGTGCCAGCAGTTTCAGGGGGAACCAAGAGACCCAGTACTTC. This translates into CASSFRGNQETQYF.

This clonotype was seen many times. The chain links TRBV6-5 to TRBJ1-1; D gene uncertain. Germline V gives CDR1 MNHEY, CDR2 SVGAGI. The germline V and J ends were trimmed by 11 bases and 2 bases, with 12 bases remaining between them. The CDR3 is 12 amino acids. CDR3 loop: CACLRSNTEAFF. For the CDR3, the DNA is TGTGCCTGCCTTAGATCAAACACTGAAGCTTTCTTT.

The chain uses TRBV29-1 and TRBJ2-5; 7 bases fit TRBD1. The CDR3 runs to 12 residues. Looked up from germline, CDR1 is SQVTM and CDR2 is ANQGSEA. CDR3 region: CSSTTGKETQYF. CDR3 sequence (DNA): TGCAGTTCCACGACAGGGAAGGAGACCCAGTACTTC. Using reference TRBV29-1 and TRBJ2-5 for the parts outside the CDR3, the full variable domain is SAVISQKPSRDICQRGTSLTIQCQVDSQVTMMFWYRQQPGQSLTLIATANQGSEATYESGFVIDKFPISRPNLTFSTLTVSNMSPEDSSIYLCSSTTGKETQYFGPGTRLLVL.

This clonotype was counted a few times. The V gene is TRBV7-9, the J gene TRBJ1-5, with a weak D call TRBD1 (5 bases). Germline CDR1 and CDR2: SEHNR and FQNEAQ (reference sequence). V was clipped by 4 bases and J by 3 bases, with 10 bases between them. This CDR3 spans 14 amino acids. CDR3 region: CASSSAGINQPQHF. The CDR3 nucleotides are TGTGCCAGCAGCTCCGCAGGGATCAATCAGCCCCAGCATTTT.

Of note for this clonotype: A read error may be the cause here, since a much bigger clone is one base away. The genes are TRBV12-3 or TRBV12-4 and TRBJ1-1; tentatively, D is TRBD1 (5 bases). The V end was cut by 11 bases, the J end by 3 bases, with 13 bases between. The CDR3 consists of 12 residues. CDR3: CASWGEDTEAFF. CDR3 coding DNA: TGTGCCTCCTGGGGGGAGGACACTGAAGCTTTCTTT.

This clonotype was counted many times. The V call is TRBV2, the J call TRBJ1-2; 7 nucleotides line up with TRBD1. The CDR3 totals 15 residues. Germline assignment: CDR1 SNHLY and CDR2 FYNNEI. V trimming: 3 bases; J trimming: 3 bases; junction bases outside the gene matches: 7. The CDR3 nucleotides read TGTGCCAGCAGTGACCGGGACAGCTTTGACTATGGCTACACCTTC. Its translation is CASSDRDSFDYGYTF.

This clonotype was counted a single time. One end of the junction varies from germline; a read error may be responsible. The chain uses TRBV24-1 and TRBJ2-2; a weak D match, TRBD2 (6 bases). The CDR3 is made up of 15 amino acids. Germline-derived CDR1 and CDR2 are KGHDR and SFDVKD. The CDR3 is CATSEPRTGTGALFF. In nucleotides, the CDR3 is TGTGCCACCAGTGAACCGAGGACGGGGACTGGGGCGCTGTTTTTT.

There are many counts of this clonotype. This sequence joins TRBV6-2 or TRBV6-3 and TRBJ2-5; TRBD1 matches 8 bases. The CDR3 contains 14 residues. Germline-derived CDR1 and CDR2 are MNHEY and SVGEGT. J was trimmed by 6 bases and V by 5 bases; bases with no gene match: 8. CDR3 sequence: CASSDHGQGKTQYF. DNA of the CDR3: TGTGCCAGCAGTGACCATGGACAGGGCAAGACCCAGTACTTC.

The chain's CDR3 is CASGLGGGSSYEQYF. CDR3 sequence (DNA): TGTGCTAGTGGTTTGGGGGGAGGTTCCTCCTACGAGCAGTACTTC. The V call is TRBV12-5, the J call TRBJ2-7; D is perhaps TRBD2 (6 bases). The CDR3 is 15 residues long. The germline CDR1 and CDR2 sequences are LGHNT and FRNRAP. Between the trimmed V and J ends, which lost 1 base and 0 bases, there was a span of 10 bases.

This chain links TRBV19 with TRBJ1-3; D might be TRBD1 (5 bases). Trimming stripped 7 bases from V and 3 bases from J, with 13 bases between. The CDR3 is 14 amino acids. CDR1 and CDR2 (germline): LNHDA, SQIVND (reference sequence). The CDR3 loop is CASKAGDLGNTIYF. As DNA, the CDR3 is TGTGCCAGTAAAGCGGGGGACCTTGGAAACACCATATATTTT.

This clonotype was observed many times. The V and J genes are TRBV20-1 and TRBJ1-2; TRBD1 agrees at 7 bases. Trimming cost V 6 bases and J 4 bases; bases outside gene matches: 11. The CDR3 has 14 amino acids. Germline CDR1 and CDR2: DFQATT and SNEGSKA (reference sequence). The DNA for the CDR3 is TGCAGTGCCCCACCCGCAGGGGGGATCTATGGCTACACCTTC. Translated: CSAPPAGGIYGYTF.